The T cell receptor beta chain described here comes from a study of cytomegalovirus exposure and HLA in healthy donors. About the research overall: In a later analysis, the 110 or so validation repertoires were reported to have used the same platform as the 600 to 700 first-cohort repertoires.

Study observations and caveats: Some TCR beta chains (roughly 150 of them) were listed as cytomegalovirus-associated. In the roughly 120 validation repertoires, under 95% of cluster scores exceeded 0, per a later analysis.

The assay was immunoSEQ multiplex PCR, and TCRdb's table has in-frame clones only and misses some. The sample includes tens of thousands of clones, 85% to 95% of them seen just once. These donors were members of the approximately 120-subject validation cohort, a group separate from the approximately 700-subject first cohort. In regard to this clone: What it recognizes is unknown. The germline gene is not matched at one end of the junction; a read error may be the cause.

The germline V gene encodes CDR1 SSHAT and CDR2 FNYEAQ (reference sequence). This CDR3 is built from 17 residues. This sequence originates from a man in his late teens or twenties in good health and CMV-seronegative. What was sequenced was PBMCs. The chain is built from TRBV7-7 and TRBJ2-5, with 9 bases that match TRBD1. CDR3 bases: TGTGCTAGCAGCCTGAATTCGGGACAGGGTTTGGTAGAGACCCAGTACTTC. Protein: CASSLNSGQGLVETQYF.